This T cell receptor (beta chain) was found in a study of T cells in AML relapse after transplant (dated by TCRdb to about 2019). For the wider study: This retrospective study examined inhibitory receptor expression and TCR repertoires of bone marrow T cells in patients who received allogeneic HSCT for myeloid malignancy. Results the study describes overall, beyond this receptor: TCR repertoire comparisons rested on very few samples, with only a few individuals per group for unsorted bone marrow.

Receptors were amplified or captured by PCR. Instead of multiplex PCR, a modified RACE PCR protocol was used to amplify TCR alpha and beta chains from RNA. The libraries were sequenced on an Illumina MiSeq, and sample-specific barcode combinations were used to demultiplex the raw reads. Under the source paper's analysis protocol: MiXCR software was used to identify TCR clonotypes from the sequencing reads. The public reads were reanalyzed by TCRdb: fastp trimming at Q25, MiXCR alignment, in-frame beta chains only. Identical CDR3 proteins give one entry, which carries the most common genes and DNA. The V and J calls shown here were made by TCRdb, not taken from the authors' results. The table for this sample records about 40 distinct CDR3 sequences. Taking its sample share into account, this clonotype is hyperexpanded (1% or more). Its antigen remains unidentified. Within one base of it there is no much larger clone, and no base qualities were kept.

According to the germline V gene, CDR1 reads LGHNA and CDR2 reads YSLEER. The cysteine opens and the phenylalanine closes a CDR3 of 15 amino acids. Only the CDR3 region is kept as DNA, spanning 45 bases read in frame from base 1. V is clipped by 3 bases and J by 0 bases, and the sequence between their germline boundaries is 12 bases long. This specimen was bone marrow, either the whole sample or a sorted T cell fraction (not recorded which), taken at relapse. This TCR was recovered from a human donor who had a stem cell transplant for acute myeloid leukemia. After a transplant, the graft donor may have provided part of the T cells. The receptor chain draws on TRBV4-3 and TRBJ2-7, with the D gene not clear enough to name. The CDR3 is CASSQTVLSSYEQYF. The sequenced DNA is TGCGCCAGCAGCCAGACCGTGCTGTCCTCCTACGAGCAGTACTTC.